This T cell receptor (beta chain) was sequenced during a study of blood T cell repertoires in COVID-19. The V gene's germline CDR1 is MGHRA and CDR2 YSYEKL. V was clipped by 1 base and J by 6 bases, with 14 bases between them. The length of the CDR3 is 15 residues. The table came from immunoSEQ multiplex PCR; TCRdb's copy has only in-frame clones and leaves some out. Among 35,000 to 50,000 clones, under 90% were seen once, and the ten largest hold about 4%. This receptor was obtained from a woman in her 70s with acute or convalescent COVID-19. The sequenced sample consisted of peripheral blood. The chain uses TRBV4-1 and TRBJ2-3, with D tentatively TRBD2 (6 bases). CDR3 DNA: TGCGCCAGCAGCCAAGGCGGGGCCTTGGGGGATACGCAGTATTTT. It encodes CASSQGGALGDTQYF.